The 20 T cell receptor beta chains below all came from one sample that was sequenced in a study of shared clonotypes between healthy human individuals. Sequencing was performed with immunoSEQ multiplex PCR; in TCRdb, only in-frame clones are kept and a portion is missing. This sample carries roughly 590,000 clones, just under 97% of them seen once, and the ten largest clones take less than 0.13%. Naive CD8 cells were CD45RO-negative, positively selected for CCR7, excluding terminally differentiated effector memory CD45RA+ cells. Sequencing input: naive CD8+ T cells sorted from blood. The receptors come from a woman aged 30 to 39 in good health.

V usage is TRBV27 and J usage is TRBJ2-5; D might be TRBD2 (6 bases). This CDR3 comprises 16 residues. The germline V and J ends were trimmed by 3 bases and 4 bases, with 18 bases remaining between them. The germline V gene has CDR1 MNHEY and CDR2 SMNVEV (reference sequence). CDR3: CASSLLRAEGPETQYF. The DNA of the CDR3 is TGTGCCAGCAGTTTGCTAAGGGCGGAGGGGCCAGAGACCCAGTACTTC.

The CDR3 DNA sequence: TGTGCCAGCAGCAAACCCCAGGGACCATACACTGAAGCTTTCTTT. Translated, it gives CASSKPQGPYTEAFF. V and J are TRBV11-2 and TRBJ1-1; a possible D gene is TRBD1 (5 bases). V was clipped by 5 bases and J by 3 bases, with 16 bases between them. Germline V gene data show CDR1 as SGHAT and CDR2 as FQNNGV. The CDR3 runs 15 residues.

The chain combines TRBV9 with TRBJ1-3, with D possibly being TRBD1 (6 bases). The length of the CDR3 is 13 residues. V gave up 4 bases and J gave up 13 bases, with 18 bases separating them. Germline V gene data show CDR1 as SGDLS and CDR2 as YYNGEE. This chain's CDR3 is CASSSTGTGTIYF. CDR3 nucleotides: TGTGCCAGCAGCTCTACAGGGACCGGCACGATATATTTT. Based on the CDR3 plus reference TRBV9 and TRBJ1-3, the full variable domain is DSGVTQTPKHLITATGQRVTLRCSPRSGDLSVYWYQQSLDQGLQFLIQYYNGEERAKGNILERFSAQQFPDLHSELNLSSLELGDSALYFCASSSTGTGTIYFGEGSWLTVV.

This rearrangement joins TRBV19 to TRBJ2-2; 9 bases line up with TRBD1. This CDR3 has 19 residues. The V segment lost 6 bases and the J segment 4 bases; nucleotides outside the gene matches: 18. Germline-derived CDR1 and CDR2 are LNHDA and SQIVND (reference sequence). CDR3 sequence (DNA): TGTGCCAGTAGGACCGATACCGGGACAGGGCGCTTTTCCACCGGGGAGCTGTTTTTT. Translation: CASRTDTGTGRFSTGELFF.

The chain employs TRBV15 and TRBJ2-3, with 7 bases aligning to TRBD1. The trim removed 5 bases at V and 4 bases at J, leaving 3 bases unmatched. This CDR3 region has 13 residues. Germline CDR1 and CDR2: LNHNV and YYDKDF (reference sequence). CDR3 sequence: CATSDRVADTQYF. In DNA form, the CDR3 reads TGTGCCACCAGCGACAGGGTTGCAGATACGCAGTATTTT.

V usage is TRBV19 and J usage is TRBJ1-1, with TRBD1 as a possible D gene (6 bases). This CDR3 comprises 14 residues. The germline CDR1 and CDR2 sequences are LNHDA and SQIVND (reference sequence). The V end was cut by 2 bases, the J end by 6 bases, with 13 bases between. Here the CDR3 DNA reads TGTGCCAGTAGTATATTTCCAGGGGTCGCTGAAGCTTTCTTT. It specifies CASSIFPGVAEAFF.

V and J are TRBV19 and TRBJ1-1, with TRBD1 matching over 9 bases. This CDR3 spans 17 amino acids. The trim removed 4 bases at V and 0 bases at J, leaving 9 bases unmatched. The V gene's germline CDR1 is LNHDA and CDR2 SQIVND (reference sequence). As DNA, the CDR3 is TGTGCCAGTAGTAGCCGGGACAGGGTGAATATGAACACTGAAGCTTTCTTT. Translation gives CASSSRDRVNMNTEAFF.

The chain joins TRBV27 to TRBJ2-5, with 12 bases aligning to TRBD1. Germline V gives CDR1 MNHEY, CDR2 SMNVEV (reference sequence). After removal of 6 bases from V and 5 bases from J, the junction contained 10 bases not matched to a gene. The CDR3 covers 16 residues. The CDR3 region has the DNA TGTGCCAGCAGCCAAGGGACAGGGGGCATGTTGGAGACCCAGTACTTC. Residues: CASSQGTGGMLETQYF.

This rearrangement joins TRBV6-6 to TRBJ1-2; D may be TRBD1 (5 bases). Germline CDR1 and CDR2: MNHNY and SVGAGI (reference sequence). V lost 7 bases and J 2 bases, leaving 14 bases between the germline ends. CDR3 length: 14 amino acids. The CDR3 is CASNDRDLNYGYTF. CDR3 bases: TGTGCCAGCAACGATAGGGACCTAAACTATGGCTACACCTTC.

This clone occurred a few times. In the same sample, other DNA sequences code for this CDR3. The CDR3 DNA sequence: TGCGCCAGCAGCCCGGACACCGGGGAGCTGTTTTTT. Encoded protein: CASSPDTGELFF. The chain joins TRBV5-1 to TRBJ2-2; no firm D call. Germline-derived CDR1 and CDR2 are SGHRS and YFSETQ. This CDR3 is built from 12 residues. V lost 4 bases to trimming and J lost 3 bases, with 4 bases between them.

The chain uses TRBV4-1 and TRBJ2-1, with 11 positions matching TRBD2. The CDR3 extends over 16 amino acids. Germline V CDR1 and CDR2: MGHRA, YSYEKL. V shed 1 base and J 5 bases; nucleotides not matched to a gene: 4. This chain's CDR3 is CASSQGQTSGDNEQFF. In DNA form, the CDR3 reads TGCGCCAGCAGCCAAGGGCAGACTAGCGGGGACAATGAGCAGTTCTTC.

The V call is TRBV5-4, the J call TRBJ2-7; possibly TRBD2 for D (6 bases). CDR1 is SGHNT, CDR2 YYREEE, per germline (reference sequence). This CDR3 is 14 amino acids long. Trimming took off 3 bases at V and 4 bases at J, with 14 bases between the two ends. For the CDR3, the DNA is TGTGCCAGCAGCTCACGGGACTTGGGGTACGAGCAGTACTTC. Encoded protein: CASSSRDLGYEQYF. Drawing the rest from reference TRBV5-4 and TRBJ2-7, the complete variable domain is ETGVTQSPTHLIKTRGQQVTLRCSSQSGHNTVSWYQQALGQGPQFIFQYYREEENGRGNFPPRFSGLQFPNYSSELNVNALELDDSALYLCASSSRDLGYEQYFGPGTRLTVT.

The chain has TRBV25-1 and TRBJ2-3, with D perhaps assigned TRBD1 or TRBD2 (5 bases each). The CDR3 contains 14 residues. V lost 6 bases and J 6 bases, leaving 16 bases between the germline ends. Germline CDR1 reads MGHDK; CDR2 reads SYGVNS. This chain's CDR3 is CASSSGTPSDTQYF. In DNA form, the CDR3 reads TGTGCCAGCAGCTCCGGGACCCCAAGTGATACGCAGTATTTT.

The chain has TRBV9 and TRBJ2-2; TRBD2 aligns across 10 bases. CDR3 size: 16 residues. The J segment lost 2 bases and the V segment lost 4 bases, leaving 5 bases of the junction unmatched. CDR1 and CDR2 (germline): SGDLS, YYNGEE. CDR3 nucleotides: TGTGCCAGCAGCCACGGGACTAGCGTCAACACCGGGGAGCTGTTTTTT. The encoded protein is CASSHGTSVNTGELFF.

The V gene is TRBV5-4, the J gene TRBJ2-3, with a weak D call TRBD2 (6 bases). Germline values: CDR1 SGHNT, CDR2 YYREEE (reference sequence). The CDR3 has 15 residues. Trimming pared 4 bases from V and 4 bases from J, leaving 16 bases between. In nucleotides, the CDR3 is TGTGCCAGCAGCGAGGGTTGGAGGGAATCAGATACGCAGTATTTT. Its protein product is CASSEGWRESDTQYF.

This clone was seen more than once but under ten times. The CDR3 spells CASEQGFGYTF. DNA of the CDR3: TGTGCCAGCGAACAGGGGTTTGGCTACACCTTC. J is TRBJ1-2 and V is TRBV2; 7 bases are shared with TRBD1. V was pared by 8 bases and J by 7 bases, with 4 bases of the junction left unmatched. The CDR3 length is 11 residues. Germline V gene lookup returns CDR1 SNHLY and CDR2 FYNNEI. Drawing the rest from reference TRBV2 and TRBJ1-2, the complete variable domain is EPEVTQTPSHQVTQMGQEVILRCVPISNHLYFYWYRQILGQKVEFLVSFYNNEISEKSEIFDDQFSVERPDGSNFTLKIRSTKLEDSAMYFCASEQGFGYTFGSGTRLTVV.

This chain connects TRBV28 to TRBJ2-7; tentatively, D is TRBD1 (6 bases). V shed 7 bases and J shed 1 base, with 14 bases lying between them. The germline V gene has CDR1 MDHEN and CDR2 SYDVKM. The CDR3 runs 14 residues. DNA for the CDR3: TGTGCCAGCAACGTACGGACAGAGTCCTACGAGCAGTACTTC. Protein: CASNVRTESYEQYF.

The J gene is TRBJ2-1, the V gene TRBV5-8, with 7 bases identical to TRBD2. V was clipped by 0 bases and J by 7 bases; unmatched bases: 22. Germline loops: CDR1 SGHTS, CDR2 YDEGEE. The CDR3 is 20 amino acids. CDR3 loop: CASSLVGLTVMGEGPNEQFF. CDR3 DNA: TGTGCCAGCAGCTTGGTGGGTTTGACGGTTATGGGGGAGGGCCCTAATGAGCAGTTCTTC.

The chain employs TRBV21-1 and TRBJ2-5; the D call in the table, TRBD1, was not verified against the DNA. The DNA end is a closer match to TRBJ2-7, so the J assignment may be wrong. TRBV21-1 is a recognized pseudogene. The CDR3 is 15 residues long. The CDR3 sequence: CASSSGTGAPYEQYF. Here the CDR3 DNA reads TGTGCCAGCAGCTCCGGGACAGGGGCGCCCTACGAGCAGTACTTC.

This rearrangement joins TRBV7-9 to TRBJ2-5; D possibly matches TRBD1 or TRBD2 (5 bases each). The V and J ends lost 7 bases and 8 bases respectively, with 11 bases between them. The CDR3 is 11 residues long. CDR1 is SEHNR, CDR2 FQNEAQ, per germline (reference sequence). The CDR3: CASTPGLTQYF. CDR3 sequence (DNA): TGTGCCAGCACCCCGGGGCTAACCCAGTACTTC.